This TCR beta chain was recorded in a study of vaccination and CD4 T cells after COVID-19. Study information: Each control culture was treated with a CEFX pool, an HIV-1 Nef pool, or no peptide. The study, taken as a whole, reports: In convalescent patients, a median 86.3% of post-vaccine SARS-CoV-2-reactive clones appeared only after vaccination.

Germline V lookup: CDR1 SEHNR, CDR2 FQNEAQ (reference sequence). V dropped 4 bases and J dropped 5 bases, with 17 bases sitting between them. The CDR3 extends over 15 amino acids. The Oncomine TCR Beta short-read assay sequenced DNA from cultured CD4+ T cells. TCRdb reanalysed the PCR reads using MiXCR and keeps one entry per CDR3 protein. In the table there are 12,000 or so distinct CDR3 sequences, over 60% of which are singletons. The treatment denotes: roughly 11-day PBMC culture with coronavirus spike peptide pools or control peptides (ViraFEST assay). With peptide pools, ViraFEST first expanded antigen-specific T cells and afterwards sequenced their TCRs. Worth noting for this clonotype: What it recognizes is unknown.

The receptor comes from a human donor who had recovered from COVID-19. Sequences were obtained from CD4+ T cells from blood, cultured in vitro. The J gene is TRBJ1-1, the V gene TRBV7-9; tentatively, D is TRBD1 (5 bases). CDR3 nucleotides: TGTGCCAGCAGCTCGCTACGTCAGGGAGGTACTGAAGCTTTCTTT. Its translation: CASSSLRQGGTEAFF.